Listed below are T cell receptor beta chains from one sample, sequenced in a study of T-cell memory formation after mild COVID-19. TCRdb fed the 5' RACE reads into MiXCR, producing one record per CDR3 protein. The sample carries 350,000 to 550,000 distinct CDR3 sequences, about 20% recorded once. Sequencing was carried out using PBMCs or a T cell subset sorted from them (not recorded which). The receptors shown here come from a man aged 18 to 35 who had mild COVID-19 (a few samples of this study predate the infection). Cell type and time point are not known. Both conserved end residues are part of each CDR3. Fields, in order: J gene, D gene, V gene, clone size, CDR3 protein, CDR3 DNA. The D gene is left open where the match is weak. Only some rows state a clone size, as once, few, many or a class for expanded clones.

>TRBJ2-1|TRBD1|TRBV6-2/TRBV6-3|.
CASQTRGEQFF
TGTGCCAGCCAAACCAGGGGGGAGCAGTTCTTC
>TRBJ1-6|.|TRBV4-1|few
CASSQPRGVLSPLHF
TGCGCCAGCAGCCAACCTAGGGGGGTTCTCTCACCCCTCCACTTT
>TRBJ1-6|TRBD1|TRBV28|few
CASGQGSYNSPLHF
TGTGCCAGCGGACAGGGATCCTATAATTCACCCCTCCACTTT
>TRBJ1-6|.|TRBV14|.
CASSQAPLPGKSPLHF
TGTGCCAGCAGCCAAGCCCCGCTCCCCGGTAAATCACCCCTCCACTTT
>TRBJ2-3|.|TRBV10-3|.
CAIRGAGIGSDTQYF
TGTGCCATCAGAGGGGCGGGAATAGGATCAGATACGCAGTATTTT
>TRBJ2-3|.|TRBV6-2/TRBV6-3|few
CASSPIHGVGDTQYF
TGTGCCAGCAGCCCTATCCATGGGGTAGGAGATACGCAGTATTTT
>TRBJ2-6|TRBD1|TRBV12-3/TRBV12-4|few
CASSSKANRCDRALCGANVLTF
TGTGCCAGCAGTTCGAAAGCGAACCGGTGTGACAGGGCCTTATGTGGGGCCAACGTCCTGACTTTC
>TRBJ1-2|TRBD1|TRBV6-5|few
CASSYRGQVYGYTF
TGTGCCAGCAGTTACCGGGGACAGGTCTATGGCTACACCTTC
>TRBJ1-1|.|TRBV5-4|.
CASSPSALRIDGTEAFF
TGTGCCAGCAGCCCGTCAGCCTTAAGGATTGACGGCACTGAAGCTTTCTTT
>TRBJ2-5|TRBD2|TRBV4-2|many
CASSQDPGGQETQYF
TGTGCCAGCAGCCAAGATCCGGGGGGACAAGAGACCCAGTACTTC
>TRBJ2-3|.|TRBV12-3/TRBV12-4|many
CASSRQRSTNTQYF
TGTGCCAGCAGCCGCCAAAGGTCTACAAATACGCAGTATTTT
>TRBJ2-7|TRBD2|TRBV6-6|.
CASSYSGTSAYEQYF
TGTGCCAGCAGTTACTCCGGGACTAGCGCTTACGAGCAGTACTTC
>TRBJ2-3|.|TRBV20-1|few
CSARDTGGPPYF
TGCAGTGCTAGAGATACCGGGGGGCCGCCCTATTTT
>TRBJ1-3|TRBD1|TRBV5-1|few
CASSRGQSSGNTIYF
TGCGCCAGCAGTAGGGGGCAGAGCTCTGGAAACACCATATATTTT
>TRBJ1-6|TRBD1|TRBV6-2/TRBV6-3|.
CASSQDREISPLHF
TGTGCCAGCAGTCAGGACAGGGAAATTTCACCCCTCCACTTT
>TRBJ2-3|TRBD2|TRBV6-5|.
CASSYGGADTQYF
TGTGCCAGCAGTTACGGGGGGGCAGATACGCAGTATTTT
>TRBJ1-1|.|TRBV11-2|.
CASSFGEGEYTEAFF
TGTGCCAGCAGCTTCGGTGAGGGGGAATACACTGAAGCTTTCTTT
>TRBJ1-4|TRBD1|TRBV20-1|.
CSADSGQGREKLFF
TGCAGTGCCGATTCGGGACAGGGAAGGGAAAAACTGTTTTTT
>TRBJ2-3|.|TRBV7-6|once
CASSSDGGTQYF
TGTGCCAGCAGCTCTGACGGGGGTACGCAGTATTTT
>TRBJ1-3|.|TRBV20-1|.
CSAREAGSGNTIYF
TGCAGTGCTAGAGAGGCAGGCTCTGGAAACACCATATATTTT
>TRBJ2-3|TRBD2|TRBV7-3|.
CASSPGGASTDTQYF
TGTGCCAGCAGCCCGGGGGGGGCCAGCACAGATACGCAGTATTTT
>TRBJ2-3|TRBD2|TRBV7-2|few
CASSLGPSGATDTQYF
TGTGCCAGCAGCTTGGGGCCTAGCGGGGCCACAGATACGCAGTATTTT
>TRBJ2-5|.|TRBV11-2|many
CASSPLGGLQETQYF
TGTGCCAGCAGCCCACTTGGGGGCCTTCAAGAGACCCAGTACTTC
>TRBJ1-1|.|TRBV28|few
CASWKRGETEAFF
TGTGCCAGCTGGAAGAGGGGGGAAACTGAAGCTTTCTTT
>TRBJ1-4|.|TRBV27|few
CASTPGGIGGEKLFF
TGTGCCAGCACCCCGGGGGGGATCGGTGGAGAAAAACTGTTTTTT
>TRBJ2-1|.|TRBV12-3/TRBV12-4|many
CASSRGPYNEQFF
TGTGCCAGCAGCCGGGGACCCTACAATGAGCAGTTCTTC
>TRBJ2-3|TRBD1|TRBV5-4|.
CASSPGDRRTDTQYF
TGTGCCAGCAGCCCTGGGGACAGACGCACAGATACGCAGTATTTT
>TRBJ2-1|.|TRBV5-1|many
CASTTRGLDPNEQFF
TGCGCCAGCACCACACGGGGGCTCGACCCCAATGAGCAGTTCTTC
>TRBJ2-5|.|TRBV7-3|.
CASSLDGAARGETQYF
TGTGCCAGCAGCCTAGATGGGGCAGCTCGGGGGGAGACCCAGTACTTC
>TRBJ2-2|.|TRBV6-1|.
CASSGHVTGELFF
TGTGCCAGCAGTGGACACGTCACCGGGGAGCTGTTTTTT
>TRBJ2-4|TRBD2|TRBV20-1|few
CSATQTGLAGYAKNIQYF
TGCAGTGCTACCCAAACGGGACTAGCGGGGTATGCCAAAAACATTCAGTACTTC
>TRBJ2-2|.|TRBV18|.
CASSRSTNTGELFF
TGTGCCAGCTCACGCTCAACTAACACCGGGGAGCTGTTTTTT
>TRBJ1-2|TRBD1|TRBV7-2|many
CATLGGGGGGGYTF
TGTGCCACCCTCGGAGGGGGCGGCGGAGGGGGCTACACCTTC
>TRBJ2-2|.|TRBV5-1|many
CASSVGQTANTGELFF
TGCGCCAGCAGCGTCGGACAGACCGCGAACACCGGGGAGCTGTTTTTT
>TRBJ1-5|.|TRBV12-3/TRBV12-4|.
CASRMEGRPQHF
TGTGCCAGCAGGATGGAGGGGCGGCCCCAGCATTTT
>TRBJ2-5|TRBD2|TRBV2|.
CASDVAGGIETQYF
TGTGCCAGCGATGTAGCGGGGGGGATAGAGACCCAGTACTTC
>TRBJ1-5|.|TRBV4-1|few
CASSQVIPGTPLGVRQPQHF
TGCGCCAGCAGCCAAGTGATTCCCGGGACACCTTTGGGGGTTCGTCAGCCCCAGCATTTT
>TRBJ1-1|.|TRBV20-1|few
CSAPLRGGTEAFF
TGCAGTGCTCCCTTACGGGGGGGGACTGAAGCTTTCTTT
>TRBJ1-1|TRBD1|TRBV6-6|.
CASSQGQGMQAFF
TGTGCCAGCAGTCAGGGACAGGGAATGCAAGCTTTCTTT
>TRBJ2-7|.|TRBV9|.
CASSVGQSYEQYF
TGTGCCAGCAGCGTGGGACAATCCTACGAGCAGTACTTC
>TRBJ2-2|.|TRBV6-5|.
CASSYSNRAGELFF
TGTGCCAGCAGTTACTCGAACAGGGCCGGGGAGCTGTTTTTT
>TRBJ2-3|TRBD1|TRBV9|.
CASSGSGTGAADTQYF
TGTGCCAGCAGCGGCTCCGGGACAGGAGCTGCTGATACGCAGTATTTT
>TRBJ1-1|.|TRBV29-1|few
CSVGAGPNTEAFF
TGCAGCGTTGGGGCAGGGCCGAACACTGAAGCTTTCTTT
>TRBJ2-2|.|TRBV27|few
CASSFGGAGELFF
TGTGCCAGCAGTTTTGGAGGGGCCGGGGAGCTGTTTTTT
>TRBJ1-2|TRBD1|TRBV7-9|few
CASSPGQDPSYGYTF
TGTGCCAGCAGCCCAGGACAGGACCCATCTTATGGCTACACCTTC
>TRBJ1-2|.|TRBV7-8|.
CATRPHGKSYGYTF
TGTGCCACCCGCCCCCACGGAAAGAGCTATGGCTACACCTTC
>TRBJ1-5|TRBD1|TRBV18|many
CASSPTGQGAGQPQHF
TGTGCCAGCTCACCAACAGGACAGGGGGCGGGTCAGCCCCAGCATTTT
>TRBJ1-1|.|TRBV2|.
CASSVVTEAFF
TGTGCCAGCAGTGTGGTGACGGAAGCTTTCTTT
>TRBJ2-3|.|TRBV6-6|many
CASSRQTDTQYF
TGTGCCAGCAGTAGGCAAACAGATACGCAGTATTTT